This T cell receptor (beta chain) is from a study of shared T cell receptors in the human thymus. The protocol was immunoSEQ multiplex PCR, while the TCRdb copy is restricted to in-frame clones and leaves out a portion. Seen here are 700,000 or so clones, roughly 85% observed once, and the top ten hold roughly 0.01%. These data were also filed under a second study, of human thymus T cells. Per that paper: Infants served as donors; they were healthy and Finnish and were having corrective surgery for congenital heart defects. In corrective heart surgery, resections were taken, and these provided the thymus tissue.

The source is a girl under two years old with a congenital heart defect. Sequenced: thymocytes.

The CDR3: CASSLAIERGGPYNEQFF. Here the CDR3 DNA reads TGTGCCAGCAGCTTAGCGATTGAGCGGGGGGGCCCTTACAATGAGCAGTTCTTC. The genes are TRBV7-9 and TRBJ2-1, with TRBD2 matching 10 bases. The CDR3 has 18 residues. Germline lookup yields CDR1 SEHNR and CDR2 FQNEAQ (reference sequence). After removal of 0 bases from V and 4 bases from J, the junction contained 9 bases not matched to a gene. Full variable domain (outside the CDR3, taken from reference TRBV7-9 and TRBJ2-1): DTGVSQNPRHKITKRGQNVTFRCDPISEHNRLYWYRQTLGQGPEFLTYFQNEAQLEKSRLLSDRFSAERPKGSFSTLEIQRTEQGDSAMYLCASSLAIERGGPYNEQFFGPGTRLTVL.